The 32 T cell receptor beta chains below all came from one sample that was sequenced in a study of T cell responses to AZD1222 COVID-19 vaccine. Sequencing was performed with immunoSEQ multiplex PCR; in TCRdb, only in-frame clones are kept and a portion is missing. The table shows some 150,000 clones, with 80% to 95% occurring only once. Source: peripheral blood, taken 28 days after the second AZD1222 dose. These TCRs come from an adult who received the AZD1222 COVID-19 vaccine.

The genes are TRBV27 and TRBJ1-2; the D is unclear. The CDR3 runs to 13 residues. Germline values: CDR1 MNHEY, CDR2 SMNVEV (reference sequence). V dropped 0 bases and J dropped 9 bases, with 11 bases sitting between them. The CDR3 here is CASSLSSVRSYTF. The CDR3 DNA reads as TGTGCCAGCAGTTTATCCAGTGTGAGGAGCTACACCTTC.

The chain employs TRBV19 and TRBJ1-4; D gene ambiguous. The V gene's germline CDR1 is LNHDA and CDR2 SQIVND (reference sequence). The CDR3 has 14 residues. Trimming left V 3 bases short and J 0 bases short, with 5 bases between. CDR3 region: CASSISATNEKLFF. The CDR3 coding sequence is TGTGCCAGTAGTATCAGCGCAACTAATGAAAAACTGTTTTTT.

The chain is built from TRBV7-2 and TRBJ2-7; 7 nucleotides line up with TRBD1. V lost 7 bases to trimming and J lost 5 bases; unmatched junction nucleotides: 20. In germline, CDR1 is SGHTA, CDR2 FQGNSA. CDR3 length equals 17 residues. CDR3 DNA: TGTGCCAGCAACGAATCGCCAGGGGGTTCTTTGGCCCACGAGCAGTACTTC. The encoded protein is CASNESPGGSLAHEQYF.

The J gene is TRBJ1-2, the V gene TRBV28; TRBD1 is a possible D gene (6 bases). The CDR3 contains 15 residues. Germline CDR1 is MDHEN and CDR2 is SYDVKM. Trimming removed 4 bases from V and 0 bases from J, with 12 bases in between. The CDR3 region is CASSYRTATNYGYTF. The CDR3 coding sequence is TGTGCCAGCAGTTACAGGACAGCCACTAACTATGGCTACACCTTC.

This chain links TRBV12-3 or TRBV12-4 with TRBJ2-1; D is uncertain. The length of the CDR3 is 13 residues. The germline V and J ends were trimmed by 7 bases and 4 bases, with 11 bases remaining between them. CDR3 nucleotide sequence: TGTGCCAGCACCCGAATACAGTACAATGAGCAGTTCTTC. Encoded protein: CASTRIQYNEQFF.

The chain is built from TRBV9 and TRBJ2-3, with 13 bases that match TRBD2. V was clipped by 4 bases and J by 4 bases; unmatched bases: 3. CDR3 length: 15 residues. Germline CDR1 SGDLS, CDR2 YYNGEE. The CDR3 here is CASSLGLAGADTQYF. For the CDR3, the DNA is TGTGCCAGCAGCCTAGGACTAGCGGGAGCAGATACGCAGTATTTT.

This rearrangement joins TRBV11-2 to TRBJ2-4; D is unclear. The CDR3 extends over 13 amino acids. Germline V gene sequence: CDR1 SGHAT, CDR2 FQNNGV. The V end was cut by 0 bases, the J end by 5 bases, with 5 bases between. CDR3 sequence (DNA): TGTGCCAGCAGCTTAGATCAGGAAAACATTCAGTACTTC. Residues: CASSLDQENIQYF.

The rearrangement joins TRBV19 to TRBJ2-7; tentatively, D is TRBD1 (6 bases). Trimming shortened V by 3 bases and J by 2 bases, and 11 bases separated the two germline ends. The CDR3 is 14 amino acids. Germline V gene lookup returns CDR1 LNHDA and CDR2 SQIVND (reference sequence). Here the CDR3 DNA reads TGTGCCAGTAGTATTCAGGGGTCGACCTACGAGCAGTACTTC. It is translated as CASSIQGSTYEQYF.

Here the CDR3 DNA reads TGTGCCAGTAGACGACAGGGAGCCTACGAGCAGTACTTC. Protein product: CASRRQGAYEQYF. This chain uses TRBV19 with TRBJ2-7, with TRBD1 matching over 7 bases. V trimming: 6 bases; J trimming: 2 bases; junction bases outside the gene matches: 4. Germline lookup yields CDR1 LNHDA and CDR2 SQIVND (reference sequence). The CDR3 is 13 amino acids.

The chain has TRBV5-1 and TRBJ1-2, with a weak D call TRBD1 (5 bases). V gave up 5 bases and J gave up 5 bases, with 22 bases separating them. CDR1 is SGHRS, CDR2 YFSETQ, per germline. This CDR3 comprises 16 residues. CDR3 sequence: CASRSDVSRVEYGYTF. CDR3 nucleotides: TGCGCCAGCAGGTCTGATGTAAGCAGGGTTGAATATGGCTACACCTTC.

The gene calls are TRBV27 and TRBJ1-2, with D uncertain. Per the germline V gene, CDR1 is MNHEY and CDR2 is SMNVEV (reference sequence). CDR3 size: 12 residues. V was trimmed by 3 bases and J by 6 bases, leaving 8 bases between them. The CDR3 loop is CASSFRGNGYTF. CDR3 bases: TGTGCCAGCAGTTTCAGAGGGAATGGCTACACCTTC.

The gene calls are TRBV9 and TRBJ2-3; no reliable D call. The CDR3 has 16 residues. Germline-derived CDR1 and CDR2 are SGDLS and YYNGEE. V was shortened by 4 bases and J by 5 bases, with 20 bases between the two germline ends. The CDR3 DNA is TGTGCCAGCAGCCGTGGGGTGGGTCTCGGCGGAGATACGCAGTATTTT. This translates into CASSRGVGLGGDTQYF.

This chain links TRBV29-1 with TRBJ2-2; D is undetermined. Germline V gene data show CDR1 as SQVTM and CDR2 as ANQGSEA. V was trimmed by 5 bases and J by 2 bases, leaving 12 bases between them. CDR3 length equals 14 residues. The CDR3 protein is CSVSDAANTGELFF. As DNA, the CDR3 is TGCAGCGTTAGCGACGCTGCTAACACCGGGGAGCTGTTTTTT.

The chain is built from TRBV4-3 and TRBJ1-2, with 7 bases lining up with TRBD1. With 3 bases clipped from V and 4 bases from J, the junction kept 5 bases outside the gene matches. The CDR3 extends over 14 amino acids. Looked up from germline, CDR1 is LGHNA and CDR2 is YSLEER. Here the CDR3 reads CASSQYRGTYGYTF. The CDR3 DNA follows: TGCGCCAGCAGCCAGTACAGGGGAACCTATGGCTACACCTTC.

The CDR3 loop is CASSEYRGDTQYF. CDR3 nucleotides: TGCGCCAGCAGTGAATACAGGGGAGATACGCAGTATTTT. The chain links TRBV10-1 to TRBJ2-3, with TRBD1 identical over 7 bases. Germline-derived CDR1 and CDR2 are WNHNN and SYGVQD (reference sequence). The V segment lost 3 bases and the J segment 5 bases; nucleotides outside the gene matches: 2. This CDR3 contains 13 residues.

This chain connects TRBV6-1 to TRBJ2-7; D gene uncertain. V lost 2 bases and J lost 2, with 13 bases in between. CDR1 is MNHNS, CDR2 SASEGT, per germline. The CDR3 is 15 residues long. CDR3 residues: CASSEFGVTAYEQYF. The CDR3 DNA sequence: TGTGCCAGCAGTGAATTTGGTGTCACCGCCTACGAGCAGTACTTC.

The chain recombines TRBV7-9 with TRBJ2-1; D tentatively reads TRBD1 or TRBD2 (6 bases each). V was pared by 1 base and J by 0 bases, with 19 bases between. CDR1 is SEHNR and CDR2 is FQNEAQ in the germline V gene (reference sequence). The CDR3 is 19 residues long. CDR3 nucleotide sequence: TGTGCCAGCAGCTTAGTCGGCCTGCGGGACAAGAGCTCCTACAATGAGCAGTTCTTC. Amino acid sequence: CASSLVGLRDKSSYNEQFF. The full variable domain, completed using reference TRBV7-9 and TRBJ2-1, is DTGVSQNPRHKITKRGQNVTFRCDPISEHNRLYWYRQTLGQGPEFLTYFQNEAQLEKSRLLSDRFSAERPKGSFSTLEIQRTEQGDSAMYLCASSLVGLRDKSSYNEQFFGPGTRLTVL.

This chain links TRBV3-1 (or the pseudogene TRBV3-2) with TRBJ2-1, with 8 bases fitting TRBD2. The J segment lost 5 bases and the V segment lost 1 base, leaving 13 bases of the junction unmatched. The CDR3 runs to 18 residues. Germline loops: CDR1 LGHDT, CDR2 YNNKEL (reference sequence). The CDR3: CASSQGRGRPQGDNEQFF. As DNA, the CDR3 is TGTGCCAGCAGCCAAGGGCGCGGGAGGCCCCAAGGTGACAATGAGCAGTTCTTC.

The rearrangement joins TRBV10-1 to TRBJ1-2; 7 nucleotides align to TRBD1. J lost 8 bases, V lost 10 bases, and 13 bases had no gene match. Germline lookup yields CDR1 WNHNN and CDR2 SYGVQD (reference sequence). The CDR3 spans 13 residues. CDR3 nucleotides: TGCGCCAAGGGTCAGGGGGTAGTAGGCGGCTACACCTTC. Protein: CAKGQGVVGGYTF.

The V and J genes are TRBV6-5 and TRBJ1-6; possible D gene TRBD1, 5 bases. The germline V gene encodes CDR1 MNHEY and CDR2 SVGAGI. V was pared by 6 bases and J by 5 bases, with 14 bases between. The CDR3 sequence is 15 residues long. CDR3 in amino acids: CASSLTGGHNSPLHF. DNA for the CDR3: TGTGCCAGCAGCCTGACGGGGGGTCATAATTCACCCCTCCACTTT.

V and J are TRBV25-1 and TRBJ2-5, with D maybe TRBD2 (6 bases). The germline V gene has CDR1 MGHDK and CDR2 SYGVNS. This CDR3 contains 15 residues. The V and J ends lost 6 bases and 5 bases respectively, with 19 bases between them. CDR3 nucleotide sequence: TGTGCCAGCAGCGGTTTAGGTAGCGGTAAGGAGACCCAGTACTTC. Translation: CASSGLGSGKETQYF.

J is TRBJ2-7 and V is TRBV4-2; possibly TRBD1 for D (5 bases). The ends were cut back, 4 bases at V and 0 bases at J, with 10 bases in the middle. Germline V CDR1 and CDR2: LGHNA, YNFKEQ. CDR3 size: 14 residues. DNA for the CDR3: TGTGCCAGCAGCCGCCGCAGGGACTCCTACGAGCAGTACTTC. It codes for CASSRRRDSYEQYF.

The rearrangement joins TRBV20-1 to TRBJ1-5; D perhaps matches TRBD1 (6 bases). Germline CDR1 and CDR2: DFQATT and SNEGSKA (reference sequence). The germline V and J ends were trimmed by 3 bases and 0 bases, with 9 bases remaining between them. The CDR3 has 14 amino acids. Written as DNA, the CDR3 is TGCAGTGCTAGTTGGACAGATAGCAATCAGCCCCAGCATTTT. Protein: CSASWTDSNQPQHF.

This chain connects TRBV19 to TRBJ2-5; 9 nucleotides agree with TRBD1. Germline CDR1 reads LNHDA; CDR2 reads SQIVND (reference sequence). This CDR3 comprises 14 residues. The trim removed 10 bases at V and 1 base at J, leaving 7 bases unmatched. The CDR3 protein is CATKDRGPQETQYF. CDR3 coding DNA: TGTGCCACCAAGGACAGGGGACCCCAAGAGACCCAGTACTTC.

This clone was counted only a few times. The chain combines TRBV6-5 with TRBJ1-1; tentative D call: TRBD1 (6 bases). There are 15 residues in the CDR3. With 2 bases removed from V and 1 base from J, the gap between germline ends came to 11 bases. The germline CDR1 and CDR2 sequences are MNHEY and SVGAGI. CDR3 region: CASSYRGQRNTEAFF. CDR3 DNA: TGTGCCAGCAGTTACCGGGGACAAAGGAACACTGAAGCTTTCTTT.

CDR3 coding DNA: TGCGCCAGCAGCTTGGATGGGGTCGCTAATGAAAAACTGTTTTTT. Protein sequence: CASSLDGVANEKLFF. The chain joins TRBV5-1 to TRBJ1-4, with D hard to call. Germline V gene lookup returns CDR1 SGHRS and CDR2 YFSETQ. This CDR3 comprises 15 residues. The V and J ends lost 0 bases and 3 bases respectively, with 9 bases between them. The full variable domain, with the rest looked up from reference TRBV5-1 and TRBJ1-4, is KAGVTQTPRYLIKTRGQQVTLSCSPISGHRSVSWYQQTPGQGLQFLFEYFSETQRNKGNFPGRFSGRQFSNSRSEMNVSTLELGDSALYLCASSLDGVANEKLFFGSGTQLSVL.

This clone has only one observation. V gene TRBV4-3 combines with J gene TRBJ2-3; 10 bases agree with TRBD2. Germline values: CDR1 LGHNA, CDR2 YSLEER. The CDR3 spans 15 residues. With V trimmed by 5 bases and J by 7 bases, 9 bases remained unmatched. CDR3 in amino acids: CASSASGSSAYTQYF. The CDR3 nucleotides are TGCGCCAGCAGCGCTAGCGGGAGTAGCGCGTATACGCAGTATTTT.

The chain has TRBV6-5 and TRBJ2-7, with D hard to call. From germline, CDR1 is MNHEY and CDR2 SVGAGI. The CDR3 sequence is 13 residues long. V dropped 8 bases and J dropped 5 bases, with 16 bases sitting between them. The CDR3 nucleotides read TGTGCCAGCCCAGAACCGGCTCTTGACGAGCAGTACTTC. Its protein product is CASPEPALDEQYF.

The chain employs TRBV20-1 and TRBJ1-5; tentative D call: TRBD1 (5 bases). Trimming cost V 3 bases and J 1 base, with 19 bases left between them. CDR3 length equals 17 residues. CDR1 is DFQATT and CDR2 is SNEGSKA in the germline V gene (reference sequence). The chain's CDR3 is CSASLVGGALSNQPQHF. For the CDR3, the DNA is TGCAGTGCTAGTCTCGTCGGGGGAGCATTAAGCAATCAGCCCCAGCATTTT.

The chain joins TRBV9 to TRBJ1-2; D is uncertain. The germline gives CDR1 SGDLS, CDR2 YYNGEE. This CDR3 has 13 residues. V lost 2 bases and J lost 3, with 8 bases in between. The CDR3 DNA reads TGTGCCAGCAGCGTTGGGGATGACTATGGCTACACCTTC. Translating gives CASSVGDDYGYTF.

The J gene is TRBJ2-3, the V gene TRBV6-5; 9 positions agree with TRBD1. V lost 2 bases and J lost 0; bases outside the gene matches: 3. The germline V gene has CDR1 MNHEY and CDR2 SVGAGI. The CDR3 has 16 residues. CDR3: CASSYVGTGSTDTQYF. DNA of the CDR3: TGTGCCAGCAGTTACGTCGGGACAGGGAGCACAGATACGCAGTATTTT.

The CDR3 DNA is TGTGCCAGCCCCGGCGGGACAGTCTATATAGTAGAGCAGTACTTC. Encoded protein: CASPGGTVYIVEQYF. The V and J genes are TRBV21-1 and TRBJ2-7; the table's TRBD1 call for D was not verified on the DNA. TRBV21-1 is recorded as a pseudogene. The CDR3 sequence is 15 residues long.